This T cell receptor (beta chain) is from a study of cytomegalovirus exposure and HLA in healthy donors. Study-level background: Earlier sequencing of some 170 million T cells yielded approximately 120 million unique TCR beta sequences. Study findings and constraints: One later analysis reportedly identified an Asian-associated ancestry cluster that showed fewer N-insertions than the approximately 670-donor mean. Analyses of presence/absence relied on an assumption of roughly uniform sequencing depth across donors.

PCR used 60 Vbeta primers and 13 Jbeta primers. Clones were read by immunoSEQ multiplex PCR, and TCRdb kept only the in-frame ones, dropping some. The profile covers roughly 180,000 clones, with roughly 9.5% appearing a single time and over 1% taken by the ten largest. This CDR3 has 15 residues. The J segment lost 2 bases and the V segment lost 4 bases, leaving 8 bases of the junction unmatched. The table lists this clone with a few counts. Its antigen is still unknown. The rearrangement joins TRBV5-3 to TRBJ1-1, with TRBD1 matching 7 bases. Being an ORF, TRBV5-3 has a function that is uncertain. The sample was PBMCs. The clonotype originates from a woman in her thirties in good health and CMV-seropositive. The CDR3 is CARSTKDRSNTEAFF. CDR3 sequence (DNA): TGTGCCAGAAGCACCAAGGACAGGAGTAACACTGAAGCTTTCTTT.